The clone carrying this TCR beta chain showed up just a few times. Its matching antigen is unknown. This entry belongs to a study of tumor-infiltrating lymphocytes in primary liver carcinoma. The wider study: Recorded tumor stage was T1-T3 N0M0, with diameters of about 4.2 to 10 cm.

Trimming at V came to 2 bases and at J to 0 bases, leaving 5 bases not matched to a gene. The CDR3 spans 16 residues. CDR1 is SGHAT, CDR2 FQNNGV, per germline. Points from the study as a whole: Tumors reached a significantly greater top-250-clone fraction than blood did (p = 0.039).

Unsorted bulk tissue of roughly 17-33 mg yielded co-extracted RNA and DNA. The sampling covered five separate regions of each tumor. Priming with a constant-region primer yielded TCR beta cDNA from roughly 490 ng total RNA. It was through three nested multiplex PCR rounds of slightly modified ARM-PCR that TCR beta libraries arose. The first two PCR rounds, around 10 cycles each, used TRBV1-TRBV30 forward primers and a C-beta reverse primer. TCRdb recomputed calls from the multiplex PCR reads with MiXCR, one row per CDR3 protein. The data show about 43,000 distinct CDR3 sequences, approximately 73% seen once.

The chain combines TRBV11-2 with TRBJ2-3, with 7 bases identical to TRBD2. This sequence originates from a man in his forties with primary liver carcinoma and hepatitis B virus infection. Sequenced input: liver tumor tissue from sampling region 2. The subset was: tumor region T2, inferior pole. The CDR3 sequence: CASSLQAGDSTDTQYF. CDR3 coding DNA: TGTGCCAGCAGCTTACAGGCGGGAGACAGCACAGATACGCAGTATTTT. Combining the CDR3 with reference TRBV11-2 and TRBJ2-3 gives the whole variable domain EAGVAQSPRYKIIEKRQSVAFWCNPISGHATLYWYQQILGQGPKLLIQFQNNGVVDDSQLPKDRFSAERLKGVDSTLKIQPAKLEDSAVYLCASSLQAGDSTDTQYFGPGTRLTVL.